This T cell receptor (beta chain) was sequenced in a study of shared T cell receptors in the human thymus. TCRdb's table, derived via immunoSEQ multiplex PCR, lists solely in-frame clones and lacks some. The sample records hundreds of thousands of clones, about 95% being singletons. Sequencing input: thymocytes. This receptor was identified in a human donor.

CDR3 protein: CASIGADYGYTF. CDR3 in DNA: TGTGCCAGCATTGGAGCAGACTATGGCTACACCTTC. V usage is TRBV27 and J usage is TRBJ1-2, with unresolved D. Germline V gene data show CDR1 as MNHEY and CDR2 as SMNVEV (reference sequence). Trimming took off 7 bases at V and 3 bases at J, with 9 bases between the two ends. The CDR3 is made up of 12 amino acids.